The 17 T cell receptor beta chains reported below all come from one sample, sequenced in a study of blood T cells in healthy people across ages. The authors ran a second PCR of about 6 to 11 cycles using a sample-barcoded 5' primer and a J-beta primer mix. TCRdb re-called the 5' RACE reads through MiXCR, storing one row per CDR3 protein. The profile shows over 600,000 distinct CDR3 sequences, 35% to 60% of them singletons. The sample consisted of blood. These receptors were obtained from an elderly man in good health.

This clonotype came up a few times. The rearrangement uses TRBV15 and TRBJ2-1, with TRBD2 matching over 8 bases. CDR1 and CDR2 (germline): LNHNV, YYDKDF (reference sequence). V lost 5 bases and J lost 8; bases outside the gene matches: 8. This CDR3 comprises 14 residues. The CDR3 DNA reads TGTGCCACCAGCCGAGGCGGGGGGAGCGATGAGCAGTTCTTC. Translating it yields CATSRGGGSDEQFF.

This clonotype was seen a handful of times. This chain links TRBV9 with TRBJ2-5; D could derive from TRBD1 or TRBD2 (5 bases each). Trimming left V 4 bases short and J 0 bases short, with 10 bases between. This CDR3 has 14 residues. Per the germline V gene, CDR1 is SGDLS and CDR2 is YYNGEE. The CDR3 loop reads CASSSGTHQETQYF. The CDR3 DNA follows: TGTGCCAGCAGCTCCGGGACGCACCAAGAGACCCAGTACTTC.

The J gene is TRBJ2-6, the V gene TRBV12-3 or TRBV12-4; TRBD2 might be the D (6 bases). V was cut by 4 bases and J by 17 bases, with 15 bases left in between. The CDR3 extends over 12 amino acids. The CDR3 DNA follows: TGTGCCAGCAGTTATGGGCGAAGGGACTTGACTTTC. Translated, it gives CASSYGRRDLTF.

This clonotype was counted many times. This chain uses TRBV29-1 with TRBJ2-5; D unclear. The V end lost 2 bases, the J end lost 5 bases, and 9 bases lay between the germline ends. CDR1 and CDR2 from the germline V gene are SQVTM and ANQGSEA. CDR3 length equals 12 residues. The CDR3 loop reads CSVESGRETQYF. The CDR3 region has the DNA TGCAGCGTTGAATCCGGGCGGGAGACCCAGTACTTC.

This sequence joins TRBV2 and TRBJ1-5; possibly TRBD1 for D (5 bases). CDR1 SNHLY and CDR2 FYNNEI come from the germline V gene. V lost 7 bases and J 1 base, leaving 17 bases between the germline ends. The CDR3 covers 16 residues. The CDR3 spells CASIGTSLGSNQPQHF. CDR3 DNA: TGTGCCAGCATCGGGACCTCCCTTGGGAGCAATCAGCCCCAGCATTTT.

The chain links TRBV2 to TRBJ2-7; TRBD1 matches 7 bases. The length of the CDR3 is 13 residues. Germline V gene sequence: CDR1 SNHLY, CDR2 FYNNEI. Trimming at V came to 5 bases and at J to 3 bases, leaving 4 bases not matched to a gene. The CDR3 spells CASSQTGNYEQYF. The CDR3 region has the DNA TGTGCCAGCAGTCAGACAGGGAACTACGAGCAGTACTTC.

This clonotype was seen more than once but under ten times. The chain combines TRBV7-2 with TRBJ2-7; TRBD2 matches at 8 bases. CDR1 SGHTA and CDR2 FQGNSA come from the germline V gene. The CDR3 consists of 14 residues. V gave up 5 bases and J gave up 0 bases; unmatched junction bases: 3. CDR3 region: CASSVGGASYEQYF. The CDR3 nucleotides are TGTGCCAGCAGCGTCGGGGGGGCCTCCTACGAGCAGTACTTC.

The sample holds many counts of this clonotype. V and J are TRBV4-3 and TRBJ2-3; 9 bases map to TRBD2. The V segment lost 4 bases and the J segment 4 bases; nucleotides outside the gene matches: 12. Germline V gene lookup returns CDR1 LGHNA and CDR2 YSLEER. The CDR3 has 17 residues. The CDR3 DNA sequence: TGCGCCAGCAGCCTCACCGCGACTAGCGGTGGCGCAGATACGCAGTATTTT. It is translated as CASSLTATSGGADTQYF.

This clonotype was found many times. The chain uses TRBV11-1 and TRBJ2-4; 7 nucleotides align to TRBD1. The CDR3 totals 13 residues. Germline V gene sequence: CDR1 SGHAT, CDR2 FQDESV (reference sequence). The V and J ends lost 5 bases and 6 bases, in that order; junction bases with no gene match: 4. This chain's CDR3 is CASSVNRGNIQYF. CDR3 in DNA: TGTGCCAGCAGCGTTAACAGGGGAAACATTCAGTACTTC.

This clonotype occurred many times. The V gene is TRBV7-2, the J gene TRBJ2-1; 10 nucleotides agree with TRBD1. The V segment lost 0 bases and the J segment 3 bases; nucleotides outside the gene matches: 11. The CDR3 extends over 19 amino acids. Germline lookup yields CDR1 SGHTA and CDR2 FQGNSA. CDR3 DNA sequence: TGTGCCAGCAGCTTAGCCGGCTTTAAGACAGGGGGCATCTACAATGAGCAGTTCTTC. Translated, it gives CASSLAGFKTGGIYNEQFF.

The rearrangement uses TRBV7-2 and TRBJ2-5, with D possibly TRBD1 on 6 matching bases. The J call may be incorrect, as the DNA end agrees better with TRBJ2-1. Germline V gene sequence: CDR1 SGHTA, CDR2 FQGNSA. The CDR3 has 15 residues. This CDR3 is CASSIATGSRETQFF. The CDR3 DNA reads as TGTGCCAGCAGCATCGCAACAGGGTCACGAGAGACCCAGTTCTTC.

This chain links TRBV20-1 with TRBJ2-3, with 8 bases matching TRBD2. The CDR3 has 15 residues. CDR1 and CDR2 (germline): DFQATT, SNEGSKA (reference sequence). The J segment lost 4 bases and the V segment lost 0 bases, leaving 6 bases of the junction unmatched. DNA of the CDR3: TGCAGTGCTAGAGATAGGGCGGGAGGACCAGATACGCAGTATTTT. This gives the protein CSARDRAGGPDTQYF.

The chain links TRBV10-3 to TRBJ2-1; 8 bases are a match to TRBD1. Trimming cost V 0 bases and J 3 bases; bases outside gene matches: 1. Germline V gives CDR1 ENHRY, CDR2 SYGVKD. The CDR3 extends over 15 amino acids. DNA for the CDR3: TGTGCCATCAGTGAGTCAACAGGGGGCTACAATGAGCAGTTCTTC. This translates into CAISESTGGYNEQFF.

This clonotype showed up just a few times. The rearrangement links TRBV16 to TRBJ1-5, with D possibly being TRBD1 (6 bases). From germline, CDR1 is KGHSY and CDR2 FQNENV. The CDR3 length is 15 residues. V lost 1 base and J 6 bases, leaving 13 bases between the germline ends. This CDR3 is CASSQFSGGGQPQHF. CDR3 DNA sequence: TGTGCCAGCAGCCAATTCTCGGGGGGCGGTCAGCCCCAGCATTTT.

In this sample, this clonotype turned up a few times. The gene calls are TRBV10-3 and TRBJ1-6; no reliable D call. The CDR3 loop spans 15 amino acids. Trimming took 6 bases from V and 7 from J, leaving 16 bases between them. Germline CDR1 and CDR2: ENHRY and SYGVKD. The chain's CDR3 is CAIRSGLNGNSPLHF. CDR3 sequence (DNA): TGTGCCATCAGATCGGGCCTTAACGGGAATTCACCCCTCCACTTT.

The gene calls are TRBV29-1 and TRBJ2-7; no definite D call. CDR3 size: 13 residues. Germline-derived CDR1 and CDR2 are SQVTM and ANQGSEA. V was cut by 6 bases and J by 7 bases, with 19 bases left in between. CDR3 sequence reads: CSVDPSGSGEQYF. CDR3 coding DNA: TGCAGCGTGGATCCTTCTGGGTCGGGTGAGCAGTACTTC.

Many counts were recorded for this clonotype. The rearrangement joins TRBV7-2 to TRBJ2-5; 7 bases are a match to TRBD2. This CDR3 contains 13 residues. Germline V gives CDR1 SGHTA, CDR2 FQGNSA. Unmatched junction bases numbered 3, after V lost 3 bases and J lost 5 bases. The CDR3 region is CASSFTSAETQYF. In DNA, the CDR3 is TGTGCCAGCAGCTTTACTAGCGCGGAGACCCAGTACTTC.